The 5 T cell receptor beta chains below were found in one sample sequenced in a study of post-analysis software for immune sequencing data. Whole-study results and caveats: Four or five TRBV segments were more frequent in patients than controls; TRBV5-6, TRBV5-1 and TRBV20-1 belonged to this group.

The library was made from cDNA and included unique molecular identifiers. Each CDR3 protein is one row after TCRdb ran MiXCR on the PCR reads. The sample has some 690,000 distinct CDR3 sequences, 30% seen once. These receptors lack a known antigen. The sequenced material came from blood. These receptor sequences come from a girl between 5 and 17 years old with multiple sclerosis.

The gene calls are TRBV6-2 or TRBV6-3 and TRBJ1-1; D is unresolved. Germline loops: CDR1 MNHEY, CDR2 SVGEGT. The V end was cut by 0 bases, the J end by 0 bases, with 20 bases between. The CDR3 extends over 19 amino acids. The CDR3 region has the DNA TGTGCCAGCAGTTACTCGAAGCCGGGTTCATTGGCCCTGAACACTGAAGCTTTCTTT. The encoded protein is CASSYSKPGSLALNTEAFF.

CDR3 in DNA: TGTGCCAGTAGTATCGGCCTAGCGGGAGCGGACGAGCAGTACTTC. Protein product: CASSIGLAGADEQYF. The genes are TRBV19 and TRBJ2-7; 10 nucleotides match TRBD2. There are 15 residues in the CDR3. CDR1 is LNHDA, CDR2 SQIVND, per germline (reference sequence). V dropped 3 bases and J dropped 5; count of bases not matched to a gene: 7.

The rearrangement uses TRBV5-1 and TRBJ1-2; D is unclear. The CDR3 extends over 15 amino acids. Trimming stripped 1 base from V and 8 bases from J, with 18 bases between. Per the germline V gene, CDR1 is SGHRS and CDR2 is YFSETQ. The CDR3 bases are TGCGCCAGCAGCTTGACCGACGGACCCCTCGACGGCTACACCTTC. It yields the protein CASSLTDGPLDGYTF.

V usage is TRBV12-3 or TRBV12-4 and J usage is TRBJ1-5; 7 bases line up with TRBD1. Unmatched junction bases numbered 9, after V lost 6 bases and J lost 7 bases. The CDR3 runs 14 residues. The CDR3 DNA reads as TGTGCCAGCAGCTTGACAGGGTTCGGCCAGCCCCAGCATTTT. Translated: CASSLTGFGQPQHF.

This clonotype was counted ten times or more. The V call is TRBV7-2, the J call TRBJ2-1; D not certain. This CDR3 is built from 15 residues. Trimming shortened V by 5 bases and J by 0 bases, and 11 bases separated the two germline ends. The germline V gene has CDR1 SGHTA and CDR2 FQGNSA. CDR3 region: CASSASISSYNEQFF. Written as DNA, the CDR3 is TGTGCCAGCAGCGCGTCTATCAGCTCCTACAATGAGCAGTTCTTC.